Reported below is one T cell receptor beta chain. The sample comes from a study of blood T cell repertoires in COVID-19. Here immunoSEQ multiplex PCR was the method, and the copy in TCRdb shows in-frame clones only, minus some. The sample gives more than 50,000 clones, roughly 80% of which show up once; roughly 12% is in the top ten. CDR1 and CDR2 (germline): SGHNT, YYREEE (reference sequence). CDR3 size: 14 residues. V lost 4 bases to trimming and J lost 6 bases, with 16 bases between them. This TCR came from a human donor in a cohort sampled during active COVID-19. Sequencing used peripheral blood. The chain is built from TRBV5-4 and TRBJ1-1; D may be TRBD1 (6 bases). CDR3 sequence (DNA): TGTGCCAGCAGCCTTATAACAGGGATGTCTGAAGCTTTCTTT. Protein product: CASSLITGMSEAFF.